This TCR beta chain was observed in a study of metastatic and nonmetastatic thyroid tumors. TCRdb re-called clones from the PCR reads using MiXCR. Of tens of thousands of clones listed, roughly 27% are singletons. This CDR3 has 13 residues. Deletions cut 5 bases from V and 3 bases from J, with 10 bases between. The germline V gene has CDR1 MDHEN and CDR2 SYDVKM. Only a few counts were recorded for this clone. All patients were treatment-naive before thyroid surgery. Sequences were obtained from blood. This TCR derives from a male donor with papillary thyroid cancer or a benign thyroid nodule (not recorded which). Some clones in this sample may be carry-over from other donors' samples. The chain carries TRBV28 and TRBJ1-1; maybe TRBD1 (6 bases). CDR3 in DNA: TGTGCCAGCAGTCGGAACAGGGACACTGAAGCTTTCTTT. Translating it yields CASSRNRDTEAFF.